Presented here are 30 T cell receptor beta chains from one specimen sequenced in a study of shared clonotypes between healthy human individuals. Data came from immunoSEQ multiplex PCR; TCRdb stores just in-frame clones and leaves some out. In the table there are around 500,000 clones, approximately 82% of which are singletons. The material sequenced was PBMCs. The origin of the receptors is a woman between 40 and 55 years old in good health. Some clones in this sample may be carry-over from other donors' samples.

This sequence joins TRBV5-6 and TRBJ2-7; 7 bases align to TRBD1. V gave up 1 base and J gave up 5 bases; unmatched junction bases: 6. The CDR3 is 14 residues long. The germline V gene encodes CDR1 SGHDT and CDR2 YYEEEE. CDR3 bases: TGTGCCAGCAGCTTGATCTACAGGGGCCACGAGCAGTACTTC. Amino acids: CASSLIYRGHEQYF.

The chain carries TRBV18 and TRBJ1-5; unclear D gene. V was pared by 3 bases and J by 9 bases, with 9 bases between. This CDR3 is 12 amino acids long. Per the germline V gene, CDR1 is KGHSH and CDR2 is LQKENI. CDR3 coding DNA: TGTGCCAGCTCACCTGACCCTGGGCCCCAGCATTTT. Translated, it gives CASSPDPGPQHF. The entire variable domain, with the rest obtained from reference TRBV18 and TRBJ1-5, is as follows: NAGVMQNPRHLVRRRGQEARLRCSPMKGHSHVYWYRQLPEEGLKFMVYLQKENIIDESGMPKERFSAEFPKEGPSILRIQQVVRGDSAAYFCASSPDPGPQHFGDGTRLSIL.

In its sample, this clone was seen once. J is TRBJ2-1 and V is TRBV10-3; D gene unclear. V lost 8 bases, J lost 3 bases, and 11 bases lay in between. Germline V lookup: CDR1 ENHRY, CDR2 SYGVKD. CDR3 length equals 13 residues. CDR3 protein: CAIRPLLYNEQFF. The CDR3 DNA is TGTGCCATCCGTCCCCTACTCTACAATGAGCAGTTCTTC.

The V and J genes are TRBV11-3 and TRBJ2-2; D is perhaps TRBD1 (6 bases). Trimming pared 5 bases from V and 0 bases from J, leaving 10 bases between. This CDR3 comprises 15 residues. Germline values: CDR1 SGHNT, CDR2 YENEEA. The CDR3 is CASSTRTANTGELFF. The CDR3 coding sequence is TGTGCCAGCAGCACAAGGACAGCGAACACCGGGGAGCTGTTTTTT.

In this sample, this clone turned up once. This chain links TRBV6-1 with TRBJ2-6; 7 nucleotides line up with TRBD1. Germline V gene sequence: CDR1 MNHNS, CDR2 SASEGT. This CDR3 contains 14 residues. Germline trimming cut 6 bases from V and 18 bases from J; bases unmatched to any gene: 17. The chain's CDR3 is CASSPLSGQAEKTF. The CDR3 DNA reads as TGTGCCAGCAGCCCTCTGTCCGGACAGGCCGAGAAGACTTTC.

A remark on this clone: The same CDR3 can be traced to other DNA sequences in this sample. The chain uses TRBV5-1 and TRBJ2-3; D could derive from TRBD1 or TRBD2 (6 bases each). CDR3 length: 14 residues. Trimming stripped 2 bases from V and 2 bases from J, with 9 bases between. Germline-derived CDR1 and CDR2 are SGHRS and YFSETQ. This CDR3 is CASSLGGSTDTQYF. DNA for the CDR3: TGCGCCAGCAGCTTAGGGGGGTCCACAGATACGCAGTATTTT.

The DNA of the CDR3 is TGTGCCTGGAGTGTCGGCAGGTCGGGGGGAAACACCATATATTTT. Residues: CAWSVGRSGGNTIYF. The V and J genes are TRBV30 and TRBJ1-3; D ambiguous. V lost 0 bases and J lost 4, with 13 bases in between. Germline V gives CDR1 GTSNPN, CDR2 SVGIG (reference sequence). CDR3 size: 15 residues.

V is TRBV2 and J is TRBJ1-3; D is uncertain. Per the germline V gene, CDR1 is SNHLY and CDR2 is FYNNEI. The CDR3 runs 15 residues. V was pared by 4 bases and J by 4 bases, with 14 bases between. The CDR3 region has the DNA TGTGCCAGCAGTGGAGATGGATGGCGGGGAAACACCATATATTTT. Translated: CASSGDGWRGNTIYF.

This sequence joins TRBV4-2 and TRBJ2-1; TRBD2 might be the D (5 bases). The V and J ends lost 0 bases and 4 bases respectively, with 34 bases between them. Germline V lookup: CDR1 LGHNA, CDR2 YNFKEQ. This CDR3 is 23 amino acids long. CDR3 region: CASSQDLVERSLPPLRLYNEQFF. The DNA of the CDR3 is TGTGCCAGCAGCCAAGATCTCGTCGAGCGGAGCCTACCCCCTCTAAGGTTGTACAATGAGCAGTTCTTC.

This clone came up a few times. This may stem from a read error, because a much larger clone lies one nucleotide away. Other DNA sequences in the same sample also yield this CDR3. V gene TRBV30 combines with J gene TRBJ2-7, with D unresolved. The germline CDR1 and CDR2 sequences are GTSNPN and SVGIG (reference sequence). The V gene lost 0 bases and the J gene lost 6 bases, with 12 bases spanning the gap. The CDR3 contains 13 residues. In nucleotides, the CDR3 is TGTGCCTGGAGTGTGTCCTTTGAAAGCGAGCAGTACTTC. This encodes CAWSVSFESEQYF. The whole variable domain, filled in from reference TRBV30 and TRBJ2-7, reads SQTIHQWPATLVQPVGSPLSLECTVEGTSNPNLYWYRQAAGRGLQLLFYSVGIGQISSEVPQNLSASRPQDRQFILSSKKLLLSDSGFYLCAWSVSFESEQYFGPGTRLTVT.

The V call is TRBV28, the J call TRBJ2-1; TRBD2 agrees at 8 bases. Germline CDR1 MDHEN, CDR2 SYDVKM. The CDR3 contains 16 residues. The V and J ends lost 4 bases and 5 bases, in that order; junction bases with no gene match: 10. In DNA, the CDR3 is TGTGCCAGCAGTTCCACCGGGGGGGGAAGAAACAATGAGCAGTTCTTC. Its translation is CASSSTGGGRNNEQFF.

The chain's CDR3 is CASSGSGTGAYGYTF. Written as DNA, the CDR3 is TGTGCCAGCAGCGGATCCGGGACAGGGGCGTATGGCTACACCTTC. The chain has TRBV9 and TRBJ1-2; 10 bases fit TRBD1. Germline V gives CDR1 SGDLS, CDR2 YYNGEE. This CDR3 comprises 15 residues. The J segment lost 5 bases and the V segment lost 3 bases, leaving 7 bases of the junction unmatched.

The chain couples TRBV29-1 to TRBJ2-7; 9 nucleotides agree with TRBD2. This CDR3 is 16 amino acids long. The V gene end was trimmed by 3 bases and the J gene end by 4 bases; junction bases not matched to a gene: 13. Germline V CDR1 and CDR2: SQVTM, ANQGSEA. CDR3 DNA: TGCAGCGTTGAGGGGGTAGCGGGAGCCTTCAGGTACGAGCAGTACTTC. Encoded protein: CSVEGVAGAFRYEQYF.

The rearrangement links TRBV5-1 to TRBJ2-5; D is perhaps TRBD2 (6 bases). The CDR3 contains 15 residues. V was trimmed by 0 bases and J by 3 bases, leaving 12 bases between them. CDR1 SGHRS and CDR2 YFSETQ come from the germline V gene. CDR3 DNA: TGCGCCAGCAGCTTGGGGGCGGGAAGGGAAGAGACCCAGTACTTC. This translates into CASSLGAGREETQYF.

The rearrangement uses TRBV18 and TRBJ2-1; TRBD2 aligns across 9 bases. This CDR3 contains 15 residues. Per the germline V gene, CDR1 is KGHSH and CDR2 is LQKENI. The junction had 12 bases not matched to a gene; V was cut back by 6 bases and J by 9 bases. CDR3: CASSPSGRRNGEQFF. The CDR3 coding sequence is TGTGCCAGCTCCCCGAGCGGGAGGCGTAACGGTGAGCAGTTCTTC.

Turning to this clone: A much larger clone differs from this one at a single base, so this may be a read error. This chain uses TRBV28 with TRBJ2-5; D remains ambiguous. The CDR3 consists of 14 residues. V lost 6 bases and J 5 bases, leaving 16 bases between the germline ends. Germline V gene sequence: CDR1 MDHEN, CDR2 SYDVKM. CDR3 in amino acids: CASSRLGGHETQYF. CDR3 DNA: TGTGCCAGCAGCCGGCTGGGTGGGCATGAGACCCAGTACTTC.

The sample holds a few counts of this clone. The chain couples TRBV4-2 to TRBJ2-3; the match to TRBD2 covers 10 bases. From germline, CDR1 is LGHNA and CDR2 YNFKEQ. CDR3 length equals 15 residues. Losses at the gene ends were 1 base for V and 4 bases for J; bases not matched to a gene: 2. The CDR3 protein is CASSQALAGADTQYF. For the CDR3, the DNA is TGTGCCAGCAGCCAAGCCCTAGCGGGAGCAGATACGCAGTATTTT.

The rearrangement joins TRBV15 to TRBJ2-3; 9 nucleotides agree with TRBD2. J lost 2 bases, V lost 5 bases, and 8 bases had no gene match. In germline, CDR1 is LNHNV, CDR2 YYDKDF (reference sequence). The CDR3 consists of 16 residues. DNA for the CDR3: TGTGCCACCAGCTCCCGACTAGCGGAGAACACAGATACGCAGTATTTT. Translating gives CATSSRLAENTDTQYF.

The chain recombines TRBV5-1 with TRBJ2-7, with D tentatively TRBD2 (6 bases). The germline V gene has CDR1 SGHRS and CDR2 YFSETQ. CDR3 length: 16 amino acids. V was shortened by 4 bases and J by 0 bases, with 17 bases between the two germline ends. The CDR3 sequence: CASSPRDSGPSYEQYF. The CDR3 coding sequence is TGCGCCAGCAGCCCTAGAGATAGCGGCCCCTCCTACGAGCAGTACTTC. The whole variable domain, remainder taken from reference TRBV5-1 and TRBJ2-7, is KAGVTQTPRYLIKTRGQQVTLSCSPISGHRSVSWYQQTPGQGLQFLFEYFSETQRNKGNFPGRFSGRQFSNSRSEMNVSTLELGDSALYLCASSPRDSGPSYEQYFGPGTRLTVT.

This clone was seen a handful of times. This rearrangement joins TRBV30 to TRBJ1-1; possibly TRBD1 for D (6 bases). The CDR3 consists of 14 residues. Between the trimmed V and J ends, which lost 4 bases and 4 bases, there was a span of 16 bases. The V gene's germline CDR1 is GTSNPN and CDR2 SVGIG (reference sequence). In DNA, the CDR3 is TGTGCCTGGAATTTCAGGGGCAGGGGCACTGAAGCTTTCTTT. Encoded protein: CAWNFRGRGTEAFF.

This chain uses TRBV6-6 with TRBJ1-2; possible D gene TRBD1, 6 bases. The CDR3 sequence is 16 residues long. Trimming stripped 6 bases from V and 0 bases from J, with 17 bases between. Germline assignment: CDR1 MNHNY and CDR2 SVGAGI (reference sequence). The CDR3 spells CASSNPTGWTNYGYTF. The CDR3 nucleotides read TGTGCCAGCAGCAATCCGACAGGTTGGACTAACTATGGCTACACCTTC.

The V gene is TRBV4-1, the J gene TRBJ2-7; weak D call: TRBD1 (5 bases). In germline, CDR1 is MGHRA, CDR2 YSYEKL. There are 15 residues in the CDR3. Trimming cost V 4 bases and J 0 bases, with 13 bases left between them. CDR3 in amino acids: CASSPQWQGSYEQYF. The CDR3 coding sequence is TGCGCCAGCAGCCCCCAGTGGCAGGGCTCCTACGAGCAGTACTTC.

The J gene is TRBJ2-7, the V gene TRBV14, with TRBD1 as a possible D gene (6 bases). V was trimmed by 5 bases and J by 5 bases, leaving 10 bases between them. This CDR3 contains 12 residues. In germline, CDR1 is SGHDN, CDR2 FVKESK. CDR3 loop: CASSTGTHEQYF. The DNA for the CDR3 is TGTGCCAGCAGCACCGGGACACACGAGCAGTACTTC.

This sequence joins TRBV15 and TRBJ2-1; 9 nucleotides align to TRBD2. Germline CDR1 and CDR2: LNHNV and YYDKDF (reference sequence). This CDR3 contains 16 residues. Germline trimming cut 0 bases from V and 4 bases from J; bases unmatched to any gene: 4. CDR3 loop: CATSRDPSGVYNEQFF. The CDR3 coding sequence is TGTGCCACCAGCAGAGATCCTAGCGGGGTATACAATGAGCAGTTCTTC.

Points on this clone: Lacking the conserved final phenylalanine or tryptophan, this CDR3 likely reflects a read error. The V gene is TRBV29-1, the J gene TRBJ1-3, with 9 bases matching TRBD1. Germline V gives CDR1 SQVTM, CDR2 ANQGSEA. The ends lost 7 bases at V and 3 bases at J; junction bases unmatched: 7. This CDR3 contains 14 residues. The CDR3 region is CSASTGGSGNTIYS. The CDR3 nucleotides are TGCAGCGCCTCAACAGGGGGCAGTGGAAACACCATATATTCT.

The CDR3 spells CASRGSGRTEAFF. The CDR3 nucleotides are TGTGCCAGCAGAGGCTCCGGGCGCACTGAAGCTTTCTTT. The chain recombines TRBV27 with TRBJ1-1; D is uncertain. CDR1 MNHEY and CDR2 SMNVEV come from the germline V gene (reference sequence). There are 13 residues in the CDR3. Deletions cut 6 bases from V and 4 bases from J, with 12 bases between.

In the case of this clone: With a far larger clone one base away, a read error is the likely cause. This chain connects TRBV27 to TRBJ1-5; TRBD1 might be the D (5 bases). The germline V gene encodes CDR1 MNHEY and CDR2 SMNVEV (reference sequence). CDR3 length: 13 residues. Trimming cost V 6 bases and J 0 bases, with 6 bases left between them. The CDR3 spells CASRQDSNQPQHF. Here the CDR3 DNA reads TGTGCCAGCAGACAGGATAGCAATCAGCCCCAGCATTTT.

Comment on this clone: The junction differs from germline at one of its ends, possibly a read error. This chain joins TRBV10-3 and TRBJ1-1; D is ambiguous. Germline-derived CDR1 and CDR2 are ENHRY and SYGVKD. CDR3 length equals 14 residues. CDR3 sequence: CASSEPDGNTEAFF. CDR3 DNA sequence: TGTGCCAGCAGTGAACCAGACGGGAACACTGAAGCTTTCTTT.

This sequence joins TRBV7-3 and TRBJ2-2; 10 bases match TRBD1. The germline V gene encodes CDR1 SGHTA and CDR2 FQGTGA. This CDR3 is 15 amino acids long. J was trimmed by 7 bases and V by 5 bases; bases with no gene match: 7. The CDR3 is CASSPGQGEGGELFF. As DNA, the CDR3 is TGTGCCAGCAGCCCCGGACAGGGGGAGGGCGGGGAGCTGTTTTTT.

The chain uses TRBV5-1 and TRBJ2-1; TRBD1 aligns across 8 bases. CDR1 and CDR2 from the germline V gene are SGHRS and YFSETQ. The CDR3 spans 15 residues. Trimming cost V 2 bases and J 8 bases; bases outside gene matches: 9. DNA for the CDR3: TGCGCCAGCAGCTTAACCAGGGGGCTAATCCATGAGCAGTTCTTC. Translation: CASSLTRGLIHEQFF.